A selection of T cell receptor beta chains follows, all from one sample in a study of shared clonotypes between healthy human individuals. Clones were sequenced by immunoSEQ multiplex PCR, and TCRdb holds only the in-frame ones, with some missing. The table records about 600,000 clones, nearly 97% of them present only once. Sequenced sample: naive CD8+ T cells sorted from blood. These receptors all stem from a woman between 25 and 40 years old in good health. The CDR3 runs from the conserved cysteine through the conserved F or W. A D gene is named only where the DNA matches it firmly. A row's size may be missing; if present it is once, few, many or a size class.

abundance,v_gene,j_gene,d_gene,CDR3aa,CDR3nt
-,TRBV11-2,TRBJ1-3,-,CASSLRRLFSGNTIYF,TGTGCCAGCAGCCTCCGGCGACTATTCTCTGGAAACACCATATATTTT
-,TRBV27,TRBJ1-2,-,CASSSAGNYGYTF,TGTGCCAGCAGTTCGGCAGGGAACTATGGCTACACCTTC
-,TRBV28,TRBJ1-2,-,CASSLGSDYGYTF,TGTGCCAGCAGTTTGGGGAGTGACTATGGCTACACCTTC
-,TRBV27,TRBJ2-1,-,CASQGPLNEQFF,TGTGCCAGCCAAGGACCGCTCAATGAGCAGTTCTTC
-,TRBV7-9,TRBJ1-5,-,CASSPGFNQPQHF,TGTGCCAGCAGCCCGGGGTTCAATCAGCCCCAGCATTTT
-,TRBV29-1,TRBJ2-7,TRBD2,CSVGGGSLAFYEQYF,TGCAGCGTCGGTGGCGGGAGCCTGGCTTTCTACGAGCAGTACTTC
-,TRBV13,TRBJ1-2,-,CASSLVGRKTDYGYTF,TGTGCCAGCAGCTTAGTTGGACGCAAAACTGACTATGGCTACACCTTC
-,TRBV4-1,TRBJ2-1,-,CASSQVSGVYEQFF,TGCGCCAGCAGCCAAGTATCCGGGGTCTATGAGCAGTTCTTC
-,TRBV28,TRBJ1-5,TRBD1,CASRTGVGIQPQHF,TGTGCCAGCAGGACAGGGGTGGGCATACAGCCCCAGCATTTT
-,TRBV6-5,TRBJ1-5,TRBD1,CASSRDRGSNQPQHF,TGTGCCAGCAGTCGGGACAGGGGTAGCAATCAGCCCCAGCATTTT
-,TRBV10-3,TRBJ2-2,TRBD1,CAMKGATGELFF,TGTGCCATGAAGGGGGCGACCGGGGAGCTGTTTTTT
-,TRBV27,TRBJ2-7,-,CASSLIGQTYEQYF,TGTGCCAGCAGTTTGATAGGACAAACCTACGAGCAGTACTTC
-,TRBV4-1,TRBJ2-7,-,CASSLVGAAPSYEQYF,TGCGCCAGCAGCCTCGTTGGGGCTGCTCCTTCCTACGAGCAGTACTTC
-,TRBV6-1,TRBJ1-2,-,CATNGGVNGYTF,TGTGCCACCAATGGGGGGGTCAATGGCTACACCTTC
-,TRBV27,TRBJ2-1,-,CASSPTRTTYNEQFF,TGTGCCAGCAGTCCCACAAGGACTACCTACAATGAGCAGTTCTTC
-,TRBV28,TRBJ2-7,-,CASSQVGVDEQYF,TGTGCCAGCAGTCAGGTGGGGGTGGACGAGCAGTACTTC
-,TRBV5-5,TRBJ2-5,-,CASSLWGGETQYF,TGTGCCAGCAGCTTGTGGGGTGGGGAGACCCAGTACTTC
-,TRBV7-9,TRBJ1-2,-,CASSLGAVGGYTF,TGTGCCAGCAGCTTGGGGGCTGTAGGTGGCTACACCTTC
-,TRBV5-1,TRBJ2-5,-,CASSPEPEETQYF,TGCGCCAGCAGCCCGGAGCCGGAAGAGACCCAGTACTTC
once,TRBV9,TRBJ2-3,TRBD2,CASSVGGTITDTQYF,TGTGCCAGCAGCGTAGGAGGGACTATCACAGATACGCAGTATTTT
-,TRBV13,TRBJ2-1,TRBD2,CASSPEGTSGGYNEQFF,TGTGCCAGCAGCCCAGAAGGGACTAGCGGGGGATACAATGAGCAGTTCTTC
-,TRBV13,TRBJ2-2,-,CASGLGNTGELFF,TGTGCCAGCGGTTTGGGAAACACCGGGGAGCTGTTTTTT
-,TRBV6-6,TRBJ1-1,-,CASSYYRVWTEAFF,TGTGCCAGCAGTTACTACAGGGTGTGGACTGAAGCTTTCTTT
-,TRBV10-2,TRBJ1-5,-,CASSESRLGGNQPQHF,TGCGCCAGCAGTGAGTCTAGACTAGGGGGCAATCAGCCCCAGCATTTT
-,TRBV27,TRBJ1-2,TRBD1,CASRGQESRYGYTF,TGTGCCAGCAGGGGACAGGAGAGTCGGTATGGCTACACCTTC
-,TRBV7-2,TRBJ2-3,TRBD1,CASSSSGTGGRTDTQYF,TGTGCCAGCTCATCAAGCGGGACAGGGGGCCGGACAGATACGCAGTATTTT
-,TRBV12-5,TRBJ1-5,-,CASGLGKRPQHF,TGTGCTAGTGGTTTGGGCAAACGGCCCCAGCATTTT
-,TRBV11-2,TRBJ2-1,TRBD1,CASSHNRGINEQFF,TGTGCCAGCAGTCATAACAGGGGGATAAATGAGCAGTTCTTC
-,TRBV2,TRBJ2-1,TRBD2,CASSPGLDLSYNEQFF,TGTGCCAGCAGTCCTGGACTAGACCTTTCCTACAATGAGCAGTTCTTC
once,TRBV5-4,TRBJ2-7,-,CASSLESGSSYEQYF,TGTGCCAGCAGCTTGGAATCAGGGAGCTCCTACGAGCAGTACTTC
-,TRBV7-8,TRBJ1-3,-,CASSLVLARSGNTIYF,TGTGCCAGCAGCTTAGTGTTAGCCCGCTCCGGAAACACCATATATTTT
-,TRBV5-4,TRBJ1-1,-,CASSLVYPGDTEAFF,TGTGCCAGCAGCTTGGTGTACCCAGGGGACACTGAAGCTTTCTTT
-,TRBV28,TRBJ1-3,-,CASSVPGGATIYF,TGTGCCAGCAGCGTACCGGGGGGCGCCACCATATATTTT
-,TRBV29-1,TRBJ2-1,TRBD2,CSVSGTSDNSNEQFF,TGCAGCGTTTCCGGGACTAGCGATAACAGCAATGAGCAGTTCTTC
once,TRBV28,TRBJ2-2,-,CASSPHGGGDTGELFF,TGTGCCAGCAGTCCACACGGGGGAGGCGACACCGGGGAGCTGTTTTTT
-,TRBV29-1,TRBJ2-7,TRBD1,CSVGTGPYEQYF,TGCAGCGTCGGGACAGGCCCCTACGAGCAGTACTTC
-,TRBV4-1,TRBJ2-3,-,CASSQFGQPDTQYF,TGCGCCAGCAGCCAATTCGGACAGCCAGATACGCAGTATTTT
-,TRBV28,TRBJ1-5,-,CASSVIFWPQHF,TGTGCCAGCAGCGTCATATTTTGGCCCCAGCATTTT
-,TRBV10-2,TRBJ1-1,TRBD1,CASINPGTGSLAEAFF,TGCGCCAGCATAAACCCCGGGACAGGGAGTTTGGCTGAAGCTTTCTTT
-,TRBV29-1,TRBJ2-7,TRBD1,CSVRDRDTYEQYF,TGCAGCGTTCGGGACAGGGATACCTACGAGCAGTACTTC
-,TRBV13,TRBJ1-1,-,CASSLFNKNTEAFF,TGTGCCAGCAGCTTGTTCAACAAGAACACTGAAGCTTTCTTT
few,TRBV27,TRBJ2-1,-,CASSWGGDEQFF,TGTGCCAGCAGTTGGGGTGGAGATGAGCAGTTCTTC
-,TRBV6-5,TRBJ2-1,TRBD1,CASSFLPTGQNEQFF,TGTGCCAGCAGTTTCCTCCCGACAGGGCAGAATGAGCAGTTCTTC
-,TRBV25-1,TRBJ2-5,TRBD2,CASSEALAGGPQETQYF,TGTGCCAGCAGTGAAGCGCTAGCGGGAGGCCCACAAGAGACCCAGTACTTC
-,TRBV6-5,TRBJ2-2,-,CASSQQGWTGELFF,TGTGCCAGCAGTCAACAGGGTTGGACCGGGGAGCTGTTTTTT
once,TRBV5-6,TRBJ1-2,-,CASSLRGRNYGYTF,TGTGCCAGCAGCTTGAGAGGTCGGAACTATGGCTACACCTTC
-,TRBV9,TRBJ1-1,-,CASSAGTWGNTEAFF,TGTGCCAGCAGCGCAGGGACCTGGGGAAACACTGAAGCTTTCTTT
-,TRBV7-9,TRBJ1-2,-,CASSLPLENNGYTF,TGTGCCAGCAGCTTACCGCTTGAGAACAATGGCTACACCTTC
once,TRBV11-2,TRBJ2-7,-,CASSLDLGPSEQYF,TGTGCCAGCAGCTTAGATCTAGGGCCCAGCGAGCAGTACTTC
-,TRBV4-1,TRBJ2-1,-,CASSQGPLAGSSYNEQFF,TGCGCCAGCAGCCAAGGCCCTTTGGCAGGGAGCTCCTACAATGAGCAGTTCTTC
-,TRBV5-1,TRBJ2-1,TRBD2,CASSLSSGGYNEQFF,TGCGCCAGCAGCTTATCCAGCGGGGGATACAATGAGCAGTTCTTC
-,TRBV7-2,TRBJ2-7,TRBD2,CASSSRTRAVQYF,TGTGCCAGCAGCTCCAGGACTAGAGCTGTGCAGTACTTC
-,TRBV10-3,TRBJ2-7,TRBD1,CAISLGTGGYEQYF,TGTGCCATCAGCCTCGGGACAGGGGGTTACGAGCAGTACTTC
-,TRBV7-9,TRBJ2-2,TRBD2,CASPIAGNFGELFF,TGTGCCAGCCCTATAGCGGGAAATTTCGGGGAGCTGTTTTTT
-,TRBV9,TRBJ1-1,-,CASSAGDPITEAFF,TGTGCCAGCAGCGCGGGGGACCCTATCACTGAAGCTTTCTTT
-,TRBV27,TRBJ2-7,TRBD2,CASSTIAGEFEQYF,TGTGCCAGCAGTACCATAGCGGGAGAGTTCGAGCAGTACTTC
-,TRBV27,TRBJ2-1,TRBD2,CASRRTSGRSPEQFF,TGTGCCAGCAGACGGACTAGCGGGAGGTCACCTGAGCAGTTCTTC